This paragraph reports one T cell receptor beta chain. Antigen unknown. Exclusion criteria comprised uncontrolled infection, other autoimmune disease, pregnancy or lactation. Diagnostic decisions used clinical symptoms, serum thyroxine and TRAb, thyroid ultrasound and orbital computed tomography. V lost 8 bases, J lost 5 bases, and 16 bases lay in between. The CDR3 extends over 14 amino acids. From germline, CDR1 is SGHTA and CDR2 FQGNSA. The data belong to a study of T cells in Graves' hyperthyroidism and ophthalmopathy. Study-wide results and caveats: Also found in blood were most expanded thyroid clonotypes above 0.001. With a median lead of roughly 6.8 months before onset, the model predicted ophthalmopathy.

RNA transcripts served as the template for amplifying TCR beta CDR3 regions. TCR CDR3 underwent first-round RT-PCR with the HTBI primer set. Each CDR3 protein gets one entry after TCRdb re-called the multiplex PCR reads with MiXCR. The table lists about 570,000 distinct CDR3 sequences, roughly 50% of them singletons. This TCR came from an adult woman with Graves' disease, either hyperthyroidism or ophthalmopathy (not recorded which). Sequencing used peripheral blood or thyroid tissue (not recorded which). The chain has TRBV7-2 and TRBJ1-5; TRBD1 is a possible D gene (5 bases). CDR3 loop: CASGKQVGDQPQHF. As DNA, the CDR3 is TGTGCCAGCGGCAAACAGGTCGGCGATCAGCCCCAGCATTTT.